This is a list of T cell receptor beta chains from one sample in a study of CD8+ T cells in alopecia areata. The method was immunoSEQ multiplex PCR; TCRdb's version includes in-frame clones alone and lacks a portion of them. Among around 98,000 clones, 35% to 50% were seen once, and the ten largest hold around 0.8%. Sequences were obtained from CD4+ T cells sorted from blood. These receptors were taken from a human donor with alopecia areata. Both conserved end residues are part of each CDR3. Each record gives: D gene, J gene, clone size, V gene, CDR3 protein, CDR3 DNA. The D gene is left open where the match is weak. The listing skips clone size in some rows; elsewhere it reads once, few, many or a size class.

D gene: TRBD2; J gene: TRBJ2-4; clone size: few; V gene: TRBV2; CDR3 protein: CASGTLTSGSYNIQYF; CDR3 DNA: TGTGCAAGCGGGACCCTTACTAGCGGGAGTTACAACATTCAGTACTTC
D gene: NA; J gene: TRBJ2-3; clone size: NA; V gene: TRBV28; CDR3 protein: CASRASTDTQYF; CDR3 DNA: TGTGCCAGCAGAGCTAGCACAGATACGCAGTATTTT
D gene: NA; J gene: TRBJ2-1; clone size: NA; V gene: TRBV2; CDR3 protein: CASIDTFDNEQFF; CDR3 DNA: TGTGCCAGCATTGACACTTTCGACAATGAGCAGTTCTTC
D gene: NA; J gene: TRBJ2-5; clone size: few; V gene: TRBV29-1; CDR3 protein: CSVDSQETQYF; CDR3 DNA: TGCAGCGTTGACAGCCAAGAGACCCAGTACTTC
D gene: NA; J gene: TRBJ2-1; clone size: once; V gene: TRBV25-1; CDR3 protein: CASWGINNEQFF; CDR3 DNA: TGTGCCAGCTGGGGGATCAACAATGAGCAGTTCTTC
D gene: TRBD1; J gene: TRBJ2-1; clone size: once; V gene: TRBV6-5; CDR3 protein: CASRRRGHNEQFF; CDR3 DNA: TGTGCCAGCAGACGAAGGGGGCACAATGAGCAGTTCTTC
D gene: TRBD1; J gene: TRBJ1-6; clone size: NA; V gene: TRBV5-1; CDR3 protein: CASSLAGQGRRSPLHF; CDR3 DNA: TGCGCCAGCAGCTTGGCCGGACAGGGACGAAGATCACCCCTCCACTTT
D gene: NA; J gene: TRBJ2-3; clone size: NA; V gene: TRBV12-5; CDR3 protein: CASGLGHTDTQYF; CDR3 DNA: TGTGCTAGTGGTTTGGGACACACAGATACGCAGTATTTT
D gene: TRBD1; J gene: TRBJ1-2; clone size: NA; V gene: TRBV2; CDR3 protein: CASGPGQGYGYTF; CDR3 DNA: TGTGCCAGCGGCCCGGGACAGGGCTATGGCTACACCTTC
D gene: NA; J gene: TRBJ2-3; clone size: NA; V gene: TRBV6-6; CDR3 protein: CASRTQTDTQYF; CDR3 DNA: TGTGCCAGCAGAACACAGACAGATACGCAGTATTTT
D gene: TRBD1; J gene: TRBJ1-5; clone size: NA; V gene: TRBV2; CDR3 protein: CASRTGNNQPQHF; CDR3 DNA: TGTGCCAGCAGGACAGGGAACAATCAGCCCCAGCATTTT
D gene: NA; J gene: TRBJ2-2; clone size: many; V gene: TRBV14; CDR3 protein: CASSQRSGGIDTGELFF; CDR3 DNA: TGTGCCAGCAGCCAACGATCAGGGGGGATAGACACCGGGGAGCTGTTTTTT
D gene: NA; J gene: TRBJ2-2; clone size: NA; V gene: TRBV2; CDR3 protein: CASSLETANTGELFF; CDR3 DNA: TGTGCCAGCAGCCTGGAGACAGCGAACACCGGGGAGCTGTTTTTT
D gene: TRBD1; J gene: TRBJ2-7; clone size: NA; V gene: TRBV28; CDR3 protein: CASIGQGSYEQYF; CDR3 DNA: TGTGCCAGCATCGGACAGGGCTCCTACGAGCAGTACTTC
D gene: NA; J gene: TRBJ1-6; clone size: NA; V gene: TRBV5-1; CDR3 protein: CASSPDGLNSPLHF; CDR3 DNA: TGCGCCAGCAGCCCCGACGGCTTGAATTCACCCCTCCACTTT
D gene: NA; J gene: TRBJ2-5; clone size: NA; V gene: TRBV28; CDR3 protein: CATTGAETQYF; CDR3 DNA: TGTGCCACTACTGGGGCGGAGACCCAGTACTTC
D gene: TRBD2; J gene: TRBJ2-1; clone size: NA; V gene: TRBV29-1; CDR3 protein: CSVHAGRANEQFF; CDR3 DNA: TGCAGCGTTCACGCCGGGAGGGCTAATGAGCAGTTCTTC
D gene: NA; J gene: TRBJ1-2; clone size: NA; V gene: TRBV20-1; CDR3 protein: CSQDSGDGYTF; CDR3 DNA: TGCAGTCAAGACAGTGGAGATGGCTACACCTTC
D gene: NA; J gene: TRBJ2-7; clone size: few; V gene: TRBV18; CDR3 protein: CASSPPSQNPYEQYF; CDR3 DNA: TGTGCCAGCTCACCACCCTCCCAGAACCCTTACGAGCAGTACTTC
D gene: NA; J gene: TRBJ2-1; clone size: NA; V gene: TRBV2; CDR3 protein: CASSVGNYNEQFF; CDR3 DNA: TGTGCCAGCAGTGTAGGTAATTACAATGAGCAGTTCTTC
D gene: NA; J gene: TRBJ2-1; clone size: NA; V gene: TRBV19; CDR3 protein: CASSSYVDEQFF; CDR3 DNA: TGTGCCAGTAGTAGTTATGTCGATGAGCAGTTCTTC
D gene: TRBD1; J gene: TRBJ1-2; clone size: NA; V gene: TRBV9; CDR3 protein: CASSVTGGNYGYTF; CDR3 DNA: TGTGCCAGCAGCGTCACAGGGGGCAACTATGGCTACACCTTC
D gene: TRBD1; J gene: TRBJ1-1; clone size: NA; V gene: TRBV5-1; CDR3 protein: CASSLGDRGPPRDTEAFF; CDR3 DNA: TGCGCCAGCAGCTTGGGGGACAGGGGGCCACCCCGGGACACTGAAGCTTTCTTT
D gene: NA; J gene: TRBJ1-5; clone size: NA; V gene: TRBV30; CDR3 protein: CAWSRGHF; CDR3 DNA: TGTGCCTGGAGTCGAGGACATTTT
D gene: NA; J gene: TRBJ1-6; clone size: NA; V gene: TRBV30; CDR3 protein: CAWRTAYNSPLHF; CDR3 DNA: TGTGCCTGGCGGACAGCCTATAATTCACCCCTCCACTTT
D gene: TRBD1; J gene: TRBJ2-1; clone size: NA; V gene: TRBV30; CDR3 protein: CAWSRDRESEQFF; CDR3 DNA: TGTGCCTGGTCCCGGGACAGGGAGAGTGAGCAGTTCTTC
D gene: TRBD2; J gene: TRBJ2-7; clone size: NA; V gene: TRBV18; CDR3 protein: CASSTAGGTYEQYF; CDR3 DNA: TGTGCCAGCTCCACGGCCGGGGGGACCTACGAGCAGTACTTC